Listed below are T cell receptor beta chains from one sample, sequenced in a study of cytomegalovirus exposure and HLA in healthy donors. Sequencing was performed with immunoSEQ multiplex PCR; in TCRdb, only in-frame clones are kept and a portion is missing. The top ten clones hold approximately 1.5% of a sample with 150,000 to 200,000 clones, about 71% of them seen once. The sequenced material came from PBMCs. All receptors come from a man in his forties or fifties in good health and CMV-seronegative. Both conserved end residues are part of each CDR3. D genes are given only for firm matches. For some rows the clone size is stated as once, few or many, or as a class when expanded; others skip it.

clone_size	v_call	j_call	d_call	cdr3_length	cdr3_nt	cdr3_aa
.	TRBV7-8	TRBJ1-1	.	15	TGTGCCAGCAGCTTAAGGCAGGGAGGGAACACTGAAGCTTTCTTT	CASSLRQGGNTEAFF
.	TRBV6-5	TRBJ2-7	TRBD2	15	TGTGCCAGCAGTTACGGGCCTAGCGGGGTCTACGAGCAGTACTTC	CASSYGPSGVYEQYF
.	TRBV9	TRBJ1-3	.	16	TGTGCCAGCAGCGCAACTCAGGGTGCGTCAGGAAACACCATATATTTT	CASSATQGASGNTIYF
.	TRBV19	TRBJ2-1	TRBD2	15	TGTGCCAGTAGTATAACGCGGGGGGGCAACAATGAGCAGTTCTTC	CASSITRGGNNEQFF
once	TRBV10-1	TRBJ2-1	TRBD1	15	TGCGCCAGCAGTGTACAGGGGGCCTCGTACAATGAGCAGTTCTTC	CASSVQGASYNEQFF
.	TRBV7-8	TRBJ2-7	TRBD1	15	TGTGCCAGCAGCTTTTCGACAGGGGGCAAGTACGAGCAGTACTTC	CASSFSTGGKYEQYF
few	TRBV2	TRBJ2-7	TRBD1	14	TGTGCCAGCAGAGACGGACAGGCGACCTACGAGCAGTACTTC	CASRDGQATYEQYF
.	TRBV6-5	TRBJ2-7	.	15	TGTGCCAGCAGCCCCCTCGGTGGTATCGACTACGAGCAGTACTTC	CASSPLGGIDYEQYF
.	TRBV5-1	TRBJ1-5	TRBD1	15	TGCGCCAGCAGCTTGCAGGGGGCAGGGGATCAGCCCCAGCATTTT	CASSLQGAGDQPQHF
once	TRBV5-1	TRBJ2-1	TRBD2	15	TGCGCCAGCAGCTTGGCGGCGGGAGGTCCATATGAGCAGTTCTTC	CASSLAAGGPYEQFF
.	TRBV9	TRBJ2-2	.	15	TGTGCCAGCAGCGTAGGTCCTGGGAGCACCGGGGAGCTGTTTTTT	CASSVGPGSTGELFF
.	TRBV6-5	TRBJ2-3	TRBD2	14	TGTGCCAGCAGATTACGGGGGGGAGCAGATACGCAGTATTTT	CASRLRGGADTQYF
.	TRBV7-7	TRBJ2-7	TRBD2	13	TGTGCTAGCAGCTTAGTAGCGGGGAGCGAGCAGTACTTC	CASSLVAGSEQYF
.	TRBV4-2	TRBJ2-3	.	14	TGTGCCAGCAGCCTAGGCCGGGGCACAGATACGCAGTATTTT	CASSLGRGTDTQYF